What follows is one T cell receptor beta chain and its context. The target antigen is unknown. This sample is drawn from a study of beta chain features in type 1 diabetes. Reverse transcribing all isolated RNA meant expressed TCRB transcripts were sequenced. It was found that naive, central memory and regulatory T cell samples averaged about 3.4 million reads. Produced via immunoSEQ multiplex PCR; TCRdb's table is partial and in-frame only. The top ten hold around 0.12% of the sample, which has 600,000 to 700,000 clones, around 12% seen once. Study results and caveats: Resolution of whether HLA type affects TCRB rearrangement was not achieved here. For type 1 diabetes patients, VDJ junctions showed fewer insertions and more deletions. PCR may have favored shorter templates equally in patients and controls. When Type 1 diabetes patients were examined, their TCRB CDR3s proved moderately but significantly shorter in all four CD4+ subsets.

V was pared by 0 bases and J by 7 bases, with 5 bases of the junction left unmatched. In germline, CDR1 is MNHNY, CDR2 SVGAGI (reference sequence). The CDR3 extends over 14 amino acids. The source is a man in his thirties or forties with type 1 diabetes. The sample taken for sequencing was naive CD4+ T cells from blood. The gene calls are TRBV6-6 and TRBJ2-7; TRBD1 aligns across 8 bases. The CDR3 DNA reads TGTGCCAGCAGTTACTCGCAGGGGGCGGATGAGCAGTACTTC. Protein sequence: CASSYSQGADEQYF.